In its sample, the clone carrying this T cell receptor beta chain was seen a few times. What it binds is unknown. With 2 bases clipped from V and 0 bases from J, the junction kept 7 bases outside the gene matches. The CDR3 extends over 17 amino acids. Germline V gene data show CDR1 as SGDLS and CDR2 as YYNGEE. This sample is drawn from a study of identical twins. Regarding the study as a whole: The study reached conclusions through statistical analysis that was cross-sectional, not following the same donors. Models underpredicted monozygotic twin sharing of out-of-frame TCR alpha. For cord blood, abundant beta clonotypes had fewer insertions, unlike memory repertoires, which showed none.

Addition of a universal primer site occurred through template switching, and cDNA carried unique molecular identifiers. From the 5' RACE reads, TCRdb called clonotypes with MiXCR, one entry per CDR3 protein. The sample contains some 560,000 distinct CDR3 sequences, roughly 9.5% of which appear only once. These records were also assigned to another study, of yellow fever vaccine responses in identical twins.

The sequencing input was PBMCs. This receptor was identified in a woman aged 18-35 years in good health. The chain links TRBV9 to TRBJ2-1; 8 bases are shared with TRBD1. This CDR3 reads CASSVRQGSGSYNEQFF. Here the CDR3 DNA reads TGTGCCAGCAGCGTCAGACAGGGGTCCGGCTCCTACAATGAGCAGTTCTTC. The full variable domain, with the rest looked up from reference TRBV9 and TRBJ2-1, is DSGVTQTPKHLITATGQRVTLRCSPRSGDLSVYWYQQSLDQGLQFLIQYYNGEERAKGNILERFSAQQFPDLHSELNLSSLELGDSALYFCASSVRQGSGSYNEQFFGPGTRLTVL.